This T cell receptor beta chain originates from a study of early T cells in non-severe SARS-CoV-2 infection. Unmatched junction bases numbered 7, after V lost 5 bases and J lost 4 bases. The CDR3 has 15 residues. CDR1 and CDR2 (germline): SGHTA, FQGTGA. TCRdb redid the calling of the 5' RACE reads with MiXCR, one entry per CDR3 protein. The table lists over 50,000 distinct CDR3 sequences, 8% to 8.5% of them singletons. This clonotype has ten or more counts. The antigen is undetermined. Study-level results: Anti-spike CD8 responses were favored by VDJdb matching, which missed private and CD4 specificities.

The sequenced material came from whole blood. The gene calls are TRBV7-3 and TRBJ2-1, with 8 bases aligning to TRBD2. The receptor's source is an adult who was a healthcare worker with PCR-confirmed SARS-CoV-2 infection or an uninfected control (not recorded which). The CDR3 DNA sequence: TGTGCCAGCAGCCATAGCGGGGCCGAATACAATGAGCAGTTCTTC. This codes for CASSHSGAEYNEQFF.